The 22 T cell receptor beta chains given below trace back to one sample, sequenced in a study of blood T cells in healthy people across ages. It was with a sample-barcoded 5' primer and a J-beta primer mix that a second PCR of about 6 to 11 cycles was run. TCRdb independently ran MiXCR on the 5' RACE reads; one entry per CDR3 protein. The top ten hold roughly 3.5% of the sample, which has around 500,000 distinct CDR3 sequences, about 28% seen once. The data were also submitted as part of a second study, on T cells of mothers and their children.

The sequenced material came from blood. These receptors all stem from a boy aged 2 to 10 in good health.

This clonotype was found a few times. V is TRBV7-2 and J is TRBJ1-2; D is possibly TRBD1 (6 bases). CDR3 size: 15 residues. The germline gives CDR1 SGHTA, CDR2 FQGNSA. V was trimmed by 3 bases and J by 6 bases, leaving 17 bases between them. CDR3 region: CASSLGDRFFDGYTF. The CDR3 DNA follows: TGTGCCAGCAGCTTGGGTGACAGGTTTTTCGATGGCTACACCTTC.

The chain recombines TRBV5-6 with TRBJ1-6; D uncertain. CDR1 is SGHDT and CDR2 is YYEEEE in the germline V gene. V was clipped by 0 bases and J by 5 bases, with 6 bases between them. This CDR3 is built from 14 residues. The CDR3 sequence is CASSLGYDNSPLHF. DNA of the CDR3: TGTGCCAGCAGCTTGGGTTACGATAATTCACCCCTCCACTTT.

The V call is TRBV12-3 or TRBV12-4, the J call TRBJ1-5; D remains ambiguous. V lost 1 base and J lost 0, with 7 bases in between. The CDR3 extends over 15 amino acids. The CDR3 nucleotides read TGTGCCAGCAGTTTAGTTGGGTATAGCAATCAGCCCCAGCATTTT. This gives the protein CASSLVGYSNQPQHF.

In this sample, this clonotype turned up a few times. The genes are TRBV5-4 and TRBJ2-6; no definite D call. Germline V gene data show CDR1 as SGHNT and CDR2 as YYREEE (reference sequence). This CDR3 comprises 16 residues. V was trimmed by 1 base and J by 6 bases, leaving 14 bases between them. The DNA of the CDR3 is TGTGCCAGCAGCTTGTCCCTGGGCTCCCTGGCCAACGTCCTGACTTTC. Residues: CASSLSLGSLANVLTF.

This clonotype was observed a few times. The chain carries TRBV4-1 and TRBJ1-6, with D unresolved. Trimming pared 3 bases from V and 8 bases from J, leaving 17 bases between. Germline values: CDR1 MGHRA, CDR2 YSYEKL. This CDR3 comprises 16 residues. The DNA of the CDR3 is TGCGCCAGCAGCCATATCGACCGTACAAGGGATTCACCCCTCCACTTT. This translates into CASSHIDRTRDSPLHF.

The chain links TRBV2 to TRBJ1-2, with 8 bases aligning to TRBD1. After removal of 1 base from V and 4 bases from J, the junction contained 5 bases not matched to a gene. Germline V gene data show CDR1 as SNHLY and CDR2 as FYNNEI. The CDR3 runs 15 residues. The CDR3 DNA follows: TGTGCCAGCAGTGAAGGGGCAGGGGGCCTCTATGGCTACACCTTC. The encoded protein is CASSEGAGGLYGYTF.

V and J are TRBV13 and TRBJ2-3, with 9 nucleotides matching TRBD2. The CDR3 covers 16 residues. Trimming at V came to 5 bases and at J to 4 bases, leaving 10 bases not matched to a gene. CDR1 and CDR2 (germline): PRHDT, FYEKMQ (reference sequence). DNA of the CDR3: TGTGCCAGCAGCGACTTTAGCGGGGGAGGCTCAGATACGCAGTATTTT. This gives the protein CASSDFSGGGSDTQYF.

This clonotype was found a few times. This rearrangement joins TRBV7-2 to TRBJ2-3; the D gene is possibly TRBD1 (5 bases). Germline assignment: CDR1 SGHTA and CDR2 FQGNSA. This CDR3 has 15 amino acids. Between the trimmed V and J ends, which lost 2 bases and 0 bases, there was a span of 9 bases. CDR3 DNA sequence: TGTGCCAGCAGCTTAAGGGGCGTTAGCACAGATACGCAGTATTTT. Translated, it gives CASSLRGVSTDTQYF.

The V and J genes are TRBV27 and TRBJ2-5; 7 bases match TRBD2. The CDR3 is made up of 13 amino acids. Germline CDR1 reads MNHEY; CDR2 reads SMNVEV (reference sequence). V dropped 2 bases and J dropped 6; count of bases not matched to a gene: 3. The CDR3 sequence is CASSLAGRQTQYF. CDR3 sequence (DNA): TGTGCCAGCAGTTTAGCCGGGAGGCAGACCCAGTACTTC.

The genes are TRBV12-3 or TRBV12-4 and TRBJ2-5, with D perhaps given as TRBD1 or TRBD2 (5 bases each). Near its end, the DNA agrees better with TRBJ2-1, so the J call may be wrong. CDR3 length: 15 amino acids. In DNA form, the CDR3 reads TGTGCCAGCAGTTCGGGGCAGGCCCCCGGGTGGGAGCAGTTCTTC. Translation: CASSSGQAPGWEQFF.

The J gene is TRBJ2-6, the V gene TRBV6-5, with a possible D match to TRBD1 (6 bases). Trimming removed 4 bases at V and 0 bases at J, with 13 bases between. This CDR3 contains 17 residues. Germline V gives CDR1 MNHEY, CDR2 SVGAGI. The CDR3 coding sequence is TGTGCCAGCAGTTCACAGGGAACCGGCTCTGGGGCCAACGTCCTGACTTTC. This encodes CASSSQGTGSGANVLTF.

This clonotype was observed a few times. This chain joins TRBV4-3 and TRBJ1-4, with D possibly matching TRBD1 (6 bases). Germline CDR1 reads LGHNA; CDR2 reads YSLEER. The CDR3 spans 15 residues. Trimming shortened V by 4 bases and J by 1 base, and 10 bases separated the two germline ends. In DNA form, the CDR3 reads TGCGCCAGCAGCCCCCGGGACATAACTAATGAAAAACTGTTTTTT. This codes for CASSPRDITNEKLFF.

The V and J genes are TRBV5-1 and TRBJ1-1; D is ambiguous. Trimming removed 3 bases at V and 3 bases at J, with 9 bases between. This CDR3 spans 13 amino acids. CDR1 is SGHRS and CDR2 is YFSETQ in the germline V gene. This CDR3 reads CASSSPEHTEAFF. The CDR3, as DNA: TGCGCCAGCAGCTCCCCCGAGCACACTGAAGCTTTCTTT.

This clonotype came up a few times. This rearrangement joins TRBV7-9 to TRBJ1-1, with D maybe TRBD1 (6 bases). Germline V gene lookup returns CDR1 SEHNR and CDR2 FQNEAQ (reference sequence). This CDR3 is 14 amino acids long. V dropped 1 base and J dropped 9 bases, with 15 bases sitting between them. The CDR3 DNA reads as TGTGCCAGCAGCTTAGGTCATAGAGGGGGGCAAGCTTTCTTT. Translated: CASSLGHRGGQAFF.

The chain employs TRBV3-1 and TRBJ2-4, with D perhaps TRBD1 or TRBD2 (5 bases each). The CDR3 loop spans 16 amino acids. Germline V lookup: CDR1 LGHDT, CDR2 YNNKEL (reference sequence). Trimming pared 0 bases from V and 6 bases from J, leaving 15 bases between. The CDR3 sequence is CASSQEYWDGRNIQYF. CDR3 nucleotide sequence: TGTGCCAGCAGCCAAGAATACTGGGACGGCAGAAACATTCAGTACTTC.

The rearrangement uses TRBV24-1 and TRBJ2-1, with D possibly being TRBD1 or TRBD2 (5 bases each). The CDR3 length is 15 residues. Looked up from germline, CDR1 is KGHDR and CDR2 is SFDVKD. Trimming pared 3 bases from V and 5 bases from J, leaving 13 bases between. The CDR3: CATSDPGDGDNEQFF. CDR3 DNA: TGTGCCACCAGTGATCCTGGGGACGGAGACAATGAGCAGTTCTTC.

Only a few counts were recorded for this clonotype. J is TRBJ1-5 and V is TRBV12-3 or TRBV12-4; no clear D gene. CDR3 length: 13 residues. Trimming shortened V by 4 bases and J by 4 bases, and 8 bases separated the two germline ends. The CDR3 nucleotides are TGTGCCAGCAGTTCGACACTAAATCAGCCCCAGCATTTT. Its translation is CASSSTLNQPQHF.

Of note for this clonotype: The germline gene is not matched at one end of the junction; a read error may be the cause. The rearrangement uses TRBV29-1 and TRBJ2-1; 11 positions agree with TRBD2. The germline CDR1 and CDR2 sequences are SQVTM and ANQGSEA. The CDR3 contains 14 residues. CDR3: CSVGLAEPYNKQFF. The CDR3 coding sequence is TGCAGCGTGGGACTAGCGGAGCCCTACAATAAGCAGTTCTTC.

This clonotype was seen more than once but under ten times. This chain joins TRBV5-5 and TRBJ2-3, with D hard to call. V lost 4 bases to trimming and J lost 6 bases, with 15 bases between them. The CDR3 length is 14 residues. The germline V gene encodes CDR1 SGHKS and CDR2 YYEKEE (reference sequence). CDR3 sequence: CASSLETRSDTQYF. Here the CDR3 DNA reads TGTGCCAGCAGCCTGGAGACTCGCTCGGATACGCAGTATTTT.

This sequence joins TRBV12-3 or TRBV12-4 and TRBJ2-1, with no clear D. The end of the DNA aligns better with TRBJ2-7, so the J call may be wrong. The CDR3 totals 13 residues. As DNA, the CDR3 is TGTGCCAGCAGCCTCGTCTCCCAGTGGGTGCAGTACTTC. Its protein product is CASSLVSQWVQYF.

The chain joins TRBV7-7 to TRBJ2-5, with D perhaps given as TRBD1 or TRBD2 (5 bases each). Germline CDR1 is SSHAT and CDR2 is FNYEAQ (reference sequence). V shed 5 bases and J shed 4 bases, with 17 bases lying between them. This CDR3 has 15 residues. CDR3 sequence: CASSPTPGPRETQYF. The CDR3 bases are TGTGCCAGCAGCCCAACTCCGGGACCCAGAGAGACCCAGTACTTC. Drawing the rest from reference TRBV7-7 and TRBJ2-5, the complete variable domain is GAGVSQSPRYKVTKRGQDVTLRCDPISSHATLYWYQQALGQGPEFLTYFNYEAQPDKSGLPSDRFSAERPEGSISTLTIQRTEQRDSAMYRCASSPTPGPRETQYFGPGTRLLVL.

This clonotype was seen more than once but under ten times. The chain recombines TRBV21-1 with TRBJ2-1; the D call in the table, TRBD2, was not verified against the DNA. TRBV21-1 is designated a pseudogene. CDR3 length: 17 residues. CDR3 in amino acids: CASSKTKVLAGRDEQFF. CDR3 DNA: TGTGCCAGCAGCAAAACGAAGGTACTAGCGGGAAGGGATGAGCAGTTCTTC.